This paragraph covers one T cell receptor beta chain sequence. Its target is not known. This CDR3 spans 15 amino acids. The V and J ends lost 0 bases and 4 bases respectively, with 12 bases between them. Germline values: CDR1 ENHRY, CDR2 SYGVKD. Profiled with immunoSEQ multiplex PCR; TCRdb holds only in-frame clones, not every one. The table includes about 86,000 clones, about 90% detected once. These data originate in a study of OX40 agonist ivuxolimab in advanced cancers. Findings and caveats of the study: Specificity for antigen went undetermined in the expanded peripheral T cells. Some nonresponders likewise displayed low normalized T-cell clonal expansion.

The receptor was isolated from an adult with an advanced solid tumor such as melanoma, head and neck, liver or kidney cancer. Sequenced material: CD4+ or CD8+ T cells sorted from blood, taken in a trial of the OX40 agonist ivuxolimab. V gene TRBV10-3 combines with J gene TRBJ1-2, with D hard to call. DNA for the CDR3: TGTGCCATCAGTGAGTCGGAGGACGGATTCTATGGCTACACCTTC. It is translated as CAISESEDGFYGYTF.